A selection of T cell receptor beta chains follows, all from one sample in a study of CD8 T cells in Susac syndrome. TCRdb redid the calling of the immunoSEQ multiplex PCR reads with MiXCR, one entry per CDR3 protein. The table lists more than 65,000 distinct CDR3 sequences, over 90% of them singletons. Source material: CD8+ T cells from PBMCs. The origin of the receptors is a human donor with Susac syndrome. CDR3s include the opening cysteine and the closing phenylalanine or tryptophan. A D gene is named only where the DNA matches it firmly. Some rows have no size entry. The others give once, few or many, or a class for an expanded clone.

clone_size d_call j_call v_call cdr3_nt cdr3_aa
NA NA TRBJ1-2 TRBV10-3 TGTGCCACCTCCCAGGACTATGGCTACACCTTC CATSQDYGYTF
NA NA TRBJ1-2 TRBV6-5 TGTGCCAGCAGTTACGGCAGGGATAATGGCTACACCTTC CASSYGRDNGYTF
NA NA TRBJ1-5 TRBV2 TGTGCCAGCAGTTACAAGGGCAGGGATCTTCAGCCCCAGCATTTT CASSYKGRDLQPQHF
NA NA TRBJ1-2 TRBV7-8 TGTGCCAGCAGCTTAGAGAAAGAAGGGACGGAACCTAACTATGGCTACACCTTC CASSLEKEGTEPNYGYTF
NA NA TRBJ2-5 TRBV4-1 TGCGCCAGCAGCCGAGGACACGGGGGAGAGACCCAGTACTTC CASSRGHGGETQYF
once TRBD1 TRBJ1-1 TRBV5-6 TGTGCCAGCAGCGTCGACAGGGTCGGGGACACTGAAGCTTTCTTT CASSVDRVGDTEAFF
NA NA TRBJ1-5 TRBV6-2/TRBV6-3 TGTGCCAGCAGTTACTCGAACCAAGGAGGCAATCAGCCCCAGCATTTT CASSYSNQGGNQPQHF
once NA TRBJ2-3 TRBV5-4 TGTGCCAGCAGCTTGGGTGTGGTCACAGATACGCAGTATTTT CASSLGVVTDTQYF
few NA TRBJ2-5 TRBV11-2 TGTGCCAGCAGTTTGGTACCCGAGACCCAGTACTTC CASSLVPETQYF
NA TRBD1 TRBJ2-5 TRBV15 TGTGCCACCAGCAGAGATCCCCGGGACAGGGAGGGGGAGACCCAGTACTTC CATSRDPRDREGETQYF
NA TRBD2 TRBJ2-7 TRBV27 TGTGCCAGCAGTTTTCTGCCGACTAGCACCCAAGGCGAGCAGTACTTC CASSFLPTSTQGEQYF
once TRBD2 TRBJ2-1 TRBV6-4 TGTGCCAGCAGCGAGGGACTAGCGGGATACAATGAGCAGTTCTTC CASSEGLAGYNEQFF
NA NA TRBJ2-7 TRBV7-6 TGTGCCAGCAGCTCCCAGGACACTTACGAGCAGTACTTC CASSSQDTYEQYF
once NA TRBJ2-3 TRBV4-3 TGCGCCAGCAGCCAAGGGACAACCTCCACAGATACGCAGTATTTT CASSQGTTSTDTQYF
NA TRBD1 TRBJ2-7 TRBV12-3/TRBV12-4 TGTGCCAGCAGTCCGGACAGGGCTATCTACGAGCAGTACTTC CASSPDRAIYEQYF
NA NA TRBJ2-7 TRBV19 TGTGCCAGTAGTATTTCCAGGGGGGTGTACGAGCAGTACTTC CASSISRGVYEQYF
once NA TRBJ2-7 TRBV11-2 TGTGCCAGCAGCTCTCAGGGGAGCGAGCAGTACTTC CASSSQGSEQYF
NA TRBD2 TRBJ2-1 TRBV20-1 TGCAGTGCTGGGACTAGCGGGAGGTCGTACAATGAGCAGTTCTTC CSAGTSGRSYNEQFF
NA NA TRBJ2-7 TRBV14 TGTGCCAGCAGCCAAGTGGACCTCGGGGGTTGGCTGTACTTC CASSQVDLGGWLYF
NA NA TRBJ2-7 TRBV15 TGTGCCACCAGCAACCCTAATCAGGTTGTCCCTGGGGAGCAGTACTTC CATSNPNQVVPGEQYF
once TRBD1 TRBJ1-2 TRBV4-1 TGCGCCAGCAGCCCCAGGGGGGATGGCTACACCTTC CASSPRGDGYTF
NA NA TRBJ2-3 TRBV29-1 TGCAGCGGCGGATCAGATACGCAGTATTTT CSGGSDTQYF
NA NA TRBJ2-1 TRBV29-1 TGCAGCTCCGAATTGGGGCACAATGAGCAGTTCTTC CSSELGHNEQFF
NA NA TRBJ2-7 TRBV4-2 TGTGCCAGCAGCCAAGATAACGAGCAGTACTTC CASSQDNEQYF
NA TRBD1 TRBJ2-1 TRBV9 TGTGCCAGCAGCGTAGATGACAGGGCACGGCTTGAGCAGTTCTTC CASSVDDRARLEQFF
NA TRBD2 TRBJ2-1 TRBV20-1 TGCAGTGCTAGAGAAGGTGGGGCTAGCGGGCCGTACAATGAGCAGTTCTTC CSAREGGASGPYNEQFF
NA NA TRBJ2-2 TRBV9 TGTGCCAGCAGCGTATCGGCCGGGGAGCTGTTTTTT CASSVSAGELFF
NA NA TRBJ2-2 TRBV29-1 TGCAGCGTTGTGGAAGGCACCGGGGAGCTGTTTTTT CSVVEGTGELFF
NA TRBD2 TRBJ2-1 TRBV2 TGTGCCAGCAGTCGGACTAGCGGGAAGAACAATGAGCAGTTCTTC CASSRTSGKNNEQFF
NA TRBD2 TRBJ2-1 TRBV13 TGTGCCAGCAGCCGGAGCGGGACCTACAATGAGCAGTTCTTC CASSRSGTYNEQFF
NA NA TRBJ2-7 TRBV7-9 TGTGCCAGCAGCTCCGACAGGACTCTTTCCTACGAGCAGTACTTC CASSSDRTLSYEQYF
NA TRBD2 TRBJ2-7 TRBV27 TGTGCCAGCAGTTTATGGCAAGCGGGAGTCGGCGAGCAGTACTTC CASSLWQAGVGEQYF
NA NA TRBJ2-5 TRBV10-3 TGTGCCATCAGTGAATACGGAGAGACCCAGTACTTC CAISEYGETQYF
NA NA TRBJ2-3 TRBV6-1 TGTGCCAGCAGTGAAAACTTGGGGGTCACAGATACGCAGTATTTT CASSENLGVTDTQYF
few TRBD2 TRBJ2-1 TRBV25-1 TGTGCCAGCAGTGGGCTAGCGGACTACAATGAGCAGTTCTTC CASSGLADYNEQFF
NA NA TRBJ2-2 TRBV12-3/TRBV12-4 TGTGCCAGCGGTGGCGGGGAGCTGTTTTTT CASGGGELFF
NA TRBD2 TRBJ2-7 TRBV7-9 TGTGCCAGCAGCCATAGCAGGACTAGCGGGAGCCACGAGCAGTACTTC CASSHSRTSGSHEQYF
NA NA TRBJ2-3 TRBV7-6 TGTGCCAGCAGCTTACTTAGCACAGATACGCAGTATTTT CASSLLSTDTQYF
NA NA TRBJ2-7 TRBV7-9 TGTGCCAGCAGCCCCCCCGCAAGTACACCGGGTAGCGAGCAGTACTTC CASSPPASTPGSEQYF